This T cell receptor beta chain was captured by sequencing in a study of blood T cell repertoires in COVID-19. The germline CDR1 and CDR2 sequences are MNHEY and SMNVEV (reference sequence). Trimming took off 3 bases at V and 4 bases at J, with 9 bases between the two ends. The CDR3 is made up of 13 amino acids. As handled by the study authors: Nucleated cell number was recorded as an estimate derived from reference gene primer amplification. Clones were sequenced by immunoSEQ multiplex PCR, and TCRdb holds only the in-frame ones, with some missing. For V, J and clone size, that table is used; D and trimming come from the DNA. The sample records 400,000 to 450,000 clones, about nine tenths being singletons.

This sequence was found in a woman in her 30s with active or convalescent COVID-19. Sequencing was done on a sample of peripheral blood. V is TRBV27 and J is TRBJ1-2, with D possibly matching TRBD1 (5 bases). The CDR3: CASSFQGPYGYTF. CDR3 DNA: TGTGCCAGCAGTTTCCAGGGCCCCTATGGCTACACCTTC.